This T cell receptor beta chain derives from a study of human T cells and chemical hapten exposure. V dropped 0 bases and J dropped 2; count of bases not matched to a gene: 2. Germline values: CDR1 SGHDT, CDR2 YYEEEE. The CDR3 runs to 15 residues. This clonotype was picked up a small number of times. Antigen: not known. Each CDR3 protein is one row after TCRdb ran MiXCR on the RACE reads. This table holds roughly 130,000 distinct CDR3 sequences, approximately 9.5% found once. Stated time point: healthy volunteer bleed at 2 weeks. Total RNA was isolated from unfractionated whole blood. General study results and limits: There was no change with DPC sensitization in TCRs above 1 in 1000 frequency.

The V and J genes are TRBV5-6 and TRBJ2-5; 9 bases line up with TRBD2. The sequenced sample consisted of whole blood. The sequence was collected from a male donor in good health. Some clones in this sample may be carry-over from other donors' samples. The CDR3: CASSLGLAEQETQYF. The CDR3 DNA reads TGTGCCAGCAGCTTGGGACTAGCGGAACAAGAGACCCAGTACTTC.